These 7 T cell receptor beta chains came from one sample sequenced in a study of cytomegalovirus exposure and HLA in healthy donors (dated by TCRdb to about 2017). The library relied on the immunoSEQ multiplex PCR assay. For the multiplex PCR, a mixture combining 60 forward primers for TCR Vbeta segments and 13 reverse primers for TCR Jbeta segments was used. The clones in this table, taken by TCRdb from immuneACCESS, are in-frame only. Not every clone is retained; where verified, under half of the shortfall comes from an unresolved V gene, and the cause of the rest is unknown. This sample holds fewer than 350,000 clones; 70% to 90% were observed only once. The biggest ten clones account for about 2.5% of the sample. Sample: PBMCs. These TCRs come from a woman in her late teens or twenties in good health and CMV-seronegative.

The DNA for the CDR3 is TGTGCCTGGAGTGTACTTTCAACTAATGAAAAACTGTTTTTT. It encodes CAWSVLSTNEKLFF. This sequence joins TRBV30 and TRBJ1-4; D is undetermined. This CDR3 comprises 14 residues. The germline V gene has CDR1 GTSNPN and CDR2 SVGIG (reference sequence). V lost 0 bases and J 0 bases, leaving 5 bases between the germline ends.

The V call is TRBV10-3, the J call TRBJ2-7; 7 bases match TRBD2. Germline-derived CDR1 and CDR2 are ENHRY and SYGVKD. The CDR3 is made up of 12 amino acids. V shed 8 bases and J 5 bases; nucleotides not matched to a gene: 6. The CDR3 sequence: CAISWGGDEQYF. CDR3 nucleotides: TGTGCCATCTCTTGGGGAGGGGACGAGCAGTACTTC.

This clone was found once. The gene calls are TRBV9 and TRBJ2-5, with a tentative D call TRBD2 (5 bases). Per germline, CDR1 SGDLS and CDR2 YYNGEE. Trimming removed 0 bases at V and 2 bases at J, with 5 bases between. The CDR3 has 13 residues. This chain's CDR3 is CASSVAGQETQYF. For the CDR3, the DNA is TGTGCCAGCAGCGTAGCGGGGCAAGAGACCCAGTACTTC.

CDR3 loop: CASRRQYTADTIYF. The CDR3 DNA reads as TGTGCCAGCAGACGACAATACACGGCCGACACCATATATTTT. The chain joins TRBV7-8 to TRBJ1-3, with D unresolved. Germline CDR1 SGHVS, CDR2 FQNEAQ. The CDR3 contains 14 residues. V was cut by 6 bases and J by 8 bases, with 17 bases left in between.

The V call is TRBV9, the J call TRBJ1-6; D might be TRBD1 (6 bases). The ends were cut back, 5 bases at V and 7 bases at J, with 16 bases in the middle. The germline V gene has CDR1 SGDLS and CDR2 YYNGEE. This CDR3 spans 15 amino acids. CDR3 protein: CASSRRAGENSPLHF. The CDR3 bases are TGTGCCAGCAGTCGGCGCGCAGGGGAAAATTCACCCCTCCACTTT.

The chain combines TRBV4-1 with TRBJ2-1, with 10 bases aligning to TRBD2. The CDR3 is 15 amino acids. V lost 6 bases, J lost 2 bases, and 4 bases stayed unmatched. Germline V gene sequence: CDR1 MGHRA, CDR2 YSYEKL. The CDR3 nucleotides are TGCGCCAGCAGGGGAGCGGGGGGGGCCTACAATGAGCAGTTCTTC. It is translated as CASRGAGGAYNEQFF.

The chain recombines TRBV6-1 with TRBJ1-6; D not certain. Germline V CDR1 and CDR2: MNHNS, SASEGT. This CDR3 is built from 15 residues. V was clipped by 3 bases and J by 8 bases, with 14 bases between them. This chain's CDR3 is CASSDGGNGDSPLHF. CDR3 sequence (DNA): TGTGCCAGCAGTGATGGAGGGAACGGCGATTCACCCCTCCACTTT.